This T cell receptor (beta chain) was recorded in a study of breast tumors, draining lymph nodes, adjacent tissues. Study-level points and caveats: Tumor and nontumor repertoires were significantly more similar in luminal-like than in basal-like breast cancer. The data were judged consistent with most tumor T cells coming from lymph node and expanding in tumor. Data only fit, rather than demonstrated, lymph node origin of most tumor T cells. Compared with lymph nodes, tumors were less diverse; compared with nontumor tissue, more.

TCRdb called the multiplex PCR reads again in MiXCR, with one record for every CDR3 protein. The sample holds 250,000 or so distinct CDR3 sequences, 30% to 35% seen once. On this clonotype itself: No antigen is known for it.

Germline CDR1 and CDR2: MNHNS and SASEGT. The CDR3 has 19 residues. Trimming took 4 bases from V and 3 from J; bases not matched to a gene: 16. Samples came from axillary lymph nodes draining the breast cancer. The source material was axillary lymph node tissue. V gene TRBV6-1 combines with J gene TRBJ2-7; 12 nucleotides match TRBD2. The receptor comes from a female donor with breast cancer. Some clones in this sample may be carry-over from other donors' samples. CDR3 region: CASSGAAVGTSGPHYEQYF. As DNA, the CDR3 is TGTGCCAGCAGTGGAGCCGCGGTCGGGACTAGCGGGCCCCACTACGAGCAGTACTTC.